The clone carrying this T cell receptor beta chain was detected only a few times. No antigen is known for it. Distinct nucleotide sequences in the sample also encode this CDR3. The sample originates from a study of long-term antiretroviral therapy in people with HIV. Study-wide results and limits: No data on ART adherence, viral resistance or therapy changes.

At the survey level, the v3.0 immunoSEQ assay was run. Assay used: immunoSEQ multiplex PCR; TCRdb lists only in-frame clones, some missing. In the table there are some 35,000 clones, 75% to 90% of which are singletons. The V gene's germline CDR1 is LNHDA and CDR2 SQIVND (reference sequence). Trimming took 3 bases from V and 5 from J, leaving 11 bases between them. This CDR3 contains 13 residues. V usage is TRBV19 and J usage is TRBJ2-7, with D hard to call. Material: unsorted PBMCs, obtained 2.2 years after starting antiretroviral therapy. This TCR was recovered from a man between 18 and 35 years old with HIV. The CDR3 region has the DNA TGTGCCAGTAGTATTGCGGACGGCGACGAGCAGTACTTC. Amino acids: CASSIADGDEQYF.